This entry describes one TCR beta chain. Its cognate antigen is unknown. Using immunoSEQ multiplex PCR, the repertoire was profiled, and TCRdb retains in-frame clones only, with some absent. The table has around 30,000 clones, 89% seen once. The sample belongs to a study of regulatory and conventional T cells in RAG deficiency. Study outcomes and limitations: Omenn syndrome and CID/AS patients had roughly 100-fold fewer unique Treg TCR beta sequences, versus 9.5 to 10-fold elsewhere. In Omenn syndrome, Treg and Tconv repertoires overlapped >75%. Sorted Omenn CD25-high CD127-low cells may not be bona fide Tregs.

CDR1 and CDR2 from the germline V gene are MNHNS and SASEGT. Trimming took 5 bases from V and 3 from J, leaving 10 bases between them. There are 13 residues in the CDR3. The data also belong to a second study, concerning regulatory T cells. As reported in that work: Amplification used 52 TRBV primers and 13 TRBJ primers. Regulatory T cells showed the strongest V-J pair restriction and V/J gene skewing among patient repertoires.

The TCR sequence derives from a human donor in good health. The rearrangement links TRBV6-1 to TRBJ1-1; the D gene is possibly TRBD1 (5 bases). What was sequenced was CD8+ T cells sorted from blood. The chain's CDR3 is CASSTDRYTEAFF. The CDR3 DNA follows: TGTGCCAGCAGTACCGACAGATACACTGAAGCTTTCTTT.